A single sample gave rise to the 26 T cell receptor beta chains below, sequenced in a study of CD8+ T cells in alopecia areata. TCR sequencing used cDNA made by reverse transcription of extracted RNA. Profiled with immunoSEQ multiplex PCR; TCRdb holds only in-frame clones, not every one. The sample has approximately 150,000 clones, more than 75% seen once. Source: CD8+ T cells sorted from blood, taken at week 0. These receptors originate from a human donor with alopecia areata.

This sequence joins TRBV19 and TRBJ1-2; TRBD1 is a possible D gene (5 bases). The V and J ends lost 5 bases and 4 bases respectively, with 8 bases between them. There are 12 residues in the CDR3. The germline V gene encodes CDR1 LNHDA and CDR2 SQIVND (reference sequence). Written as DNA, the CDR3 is TGTGCCAGTAGTGGCGGGGGCTATGGCTACACCTTC. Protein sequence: CASSGGGYGYTF. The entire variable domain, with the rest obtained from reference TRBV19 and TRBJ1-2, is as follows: DGGITQSPKYLFRKEGQNVTLSCEQNLNHDAMYWYRQDPGQGLRLIYYSQIVNDFQKGDIAEGYSVSREKKESFPLTVTSAQKNPTAFYLCASSGGGYGYTFGSGTRLTVV.

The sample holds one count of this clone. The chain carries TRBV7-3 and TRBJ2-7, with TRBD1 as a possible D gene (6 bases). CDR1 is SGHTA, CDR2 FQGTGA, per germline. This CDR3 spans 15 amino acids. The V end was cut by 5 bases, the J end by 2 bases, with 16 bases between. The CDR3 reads CASSTGLRDTYEQYF. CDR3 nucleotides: TGTGCCAGCAGCACGGGCCTCCGGGACACCTACGAGCAGTACTTC.

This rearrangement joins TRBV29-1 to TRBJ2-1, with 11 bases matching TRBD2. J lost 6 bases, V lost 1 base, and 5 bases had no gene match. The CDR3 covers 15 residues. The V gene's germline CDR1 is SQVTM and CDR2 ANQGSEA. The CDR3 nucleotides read TGCAGCGTTGAAGTAGCGGGAGGGCCCGTCAATGAGCAGTTCTTC. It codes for CSVEVAGGPVNEQFF.

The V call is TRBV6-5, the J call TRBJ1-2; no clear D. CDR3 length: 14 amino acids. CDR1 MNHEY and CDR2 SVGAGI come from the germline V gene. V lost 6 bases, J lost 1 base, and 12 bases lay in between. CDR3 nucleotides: TGTGCCAGCAGCCAACTGGTTAATAACTATGGCTACACCTTC. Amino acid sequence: CASSQLVNNYGYTF.

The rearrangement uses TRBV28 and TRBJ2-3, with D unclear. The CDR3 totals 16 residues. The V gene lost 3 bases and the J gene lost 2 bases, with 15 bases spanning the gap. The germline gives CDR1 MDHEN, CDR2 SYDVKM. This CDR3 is CASSFLDPIPTDTQYF. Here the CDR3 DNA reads TGTGCCAGCAGTTTTCTCGACCCCATTCCCACAGATACGCAGTATTTT.

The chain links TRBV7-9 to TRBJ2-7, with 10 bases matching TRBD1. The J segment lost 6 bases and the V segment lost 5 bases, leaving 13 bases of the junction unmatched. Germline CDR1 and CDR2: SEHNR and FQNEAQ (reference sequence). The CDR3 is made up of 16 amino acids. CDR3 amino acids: CASSPPWTGGRSEQYF. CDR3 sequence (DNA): TGTGCCAGCAGCCCGCCTTGGACAGGGGGTAGAAGCGAGCAGTACTTC.

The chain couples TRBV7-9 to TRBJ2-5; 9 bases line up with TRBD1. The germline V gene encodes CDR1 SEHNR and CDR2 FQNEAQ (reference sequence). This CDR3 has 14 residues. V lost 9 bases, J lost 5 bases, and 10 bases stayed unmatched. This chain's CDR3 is CASKKQGAKETQYF. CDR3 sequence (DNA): TGTGCCAGTAAAAAACAGGGGGCAAAGGAGACCCAGTACTTC.

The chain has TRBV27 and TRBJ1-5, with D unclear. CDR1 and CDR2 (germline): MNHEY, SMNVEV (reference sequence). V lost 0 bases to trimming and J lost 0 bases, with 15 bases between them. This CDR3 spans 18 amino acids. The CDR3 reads CASSLSRQYRGSNQPQHF. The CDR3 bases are TGTGCCAGCAGTTTATCGAGGCAGTACCGGGGTAGCAATCAGCCCCAGCATTTT.

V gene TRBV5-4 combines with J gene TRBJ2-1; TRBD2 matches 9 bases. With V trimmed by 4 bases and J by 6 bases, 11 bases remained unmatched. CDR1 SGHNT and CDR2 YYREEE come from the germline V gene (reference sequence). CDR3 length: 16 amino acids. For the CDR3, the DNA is TGTGCCAGCAGCCCTATAGCGGGAGAAGGGCGCAATGAGCAGTTCTTC. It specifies CASSPIAGEGRNEQFF.

DNA of the CDR3: TGTGCCAGCAGTCGAGGGACTCCTTTGTATAATGAGCAGTTCTTC. As protein: CASSRGTPLYNEQFF. This chain uses TRBV7-8 with TRBJ2-1; the D gene is possibly TRBD2 (6 bases). CDR1 SGHVS and CDR2 FQNEAQ come from the germline V gene. Trimming removed 6 bases at V and 7 bases at J, with 19 bases between. This CDR3 comprises 15 residues.

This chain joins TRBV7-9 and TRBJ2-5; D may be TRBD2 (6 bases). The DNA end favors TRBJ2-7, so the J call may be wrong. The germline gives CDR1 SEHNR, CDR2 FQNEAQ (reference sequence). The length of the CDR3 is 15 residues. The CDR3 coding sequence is TGTGCCAGCAGCTCGGGGGAGCGCACTTCCTACGAGCAGTACTTC. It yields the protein CASSSGERTSYEQYF.

The DNA of the CDR3 is TGTGCCATCAGTGAGTCTGCCGCCGGGGAGCTGTTTTTT. Its protein is CAISESAAGELFF. The gene calls are TRBV10-3 and TRBJ2-2; D not certain. Germline V gene sequence: CDR1 ENHRY, CDR2 SYGVKD. Trimming cost V 0 bases and J 6 bases, with 5 bases left between them. The CDR3 consists of 13 residues.

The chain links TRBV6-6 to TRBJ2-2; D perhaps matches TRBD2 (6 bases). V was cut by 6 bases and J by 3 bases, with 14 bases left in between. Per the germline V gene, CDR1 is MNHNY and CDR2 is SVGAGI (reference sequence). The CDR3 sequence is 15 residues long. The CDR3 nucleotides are TGTGCCAGCAGCCCTCCCGGGGGTGACACCGGGGAGCTGTTTTTT. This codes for CASSPPGGDTGELFF.

The CDR3 DNA reads TGCGCCAGCAGTGAGTCGCGGGGGCCTAACTACAATGAGCAGTTCTTC. Translated, it gives CASSESRGPNYNEQFF. The V gene is TRBV10-1, the J gene TRBJ2-1, with D perhaps matching TRBD2 (7 bases). CDR3 length equals 16 residues. The germline V and J ends were trimmed by 0 bases and 3 bases, with 12 bases remaining between them. CDR1 and CDR2 (germline): WNHNN, SYGVQD (reference sequence).

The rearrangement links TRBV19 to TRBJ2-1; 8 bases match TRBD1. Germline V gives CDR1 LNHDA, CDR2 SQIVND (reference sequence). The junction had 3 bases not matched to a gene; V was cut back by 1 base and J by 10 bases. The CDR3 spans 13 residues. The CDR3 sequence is CASSIVTGDEQFF. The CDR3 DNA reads TGTGCCAGTAGTATAGTGACAGGGGACGAGCAGTTCTTC.

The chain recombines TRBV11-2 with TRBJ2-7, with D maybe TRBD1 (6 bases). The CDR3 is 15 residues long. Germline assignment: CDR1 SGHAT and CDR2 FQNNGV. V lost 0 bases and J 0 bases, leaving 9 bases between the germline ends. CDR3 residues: CASSLEGAPSYEQYF. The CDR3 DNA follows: TGTGCCAGCAGCTTAGAGGGGGCCCCCTCCTACGAGCAGTACTTC.

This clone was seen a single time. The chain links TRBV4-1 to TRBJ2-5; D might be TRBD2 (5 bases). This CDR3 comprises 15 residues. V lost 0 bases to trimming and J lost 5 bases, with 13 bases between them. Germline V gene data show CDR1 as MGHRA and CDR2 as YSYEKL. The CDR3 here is CASSQDIPGGETQYF. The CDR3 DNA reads TGCGCCAGCAGCCAAGACATCCCGGGCGGGGAGACCCAGTACTTC.

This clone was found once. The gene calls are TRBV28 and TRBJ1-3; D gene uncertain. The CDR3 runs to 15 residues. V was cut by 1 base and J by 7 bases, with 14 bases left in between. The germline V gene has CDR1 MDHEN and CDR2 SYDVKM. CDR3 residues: CASSLFEREGNTIYF. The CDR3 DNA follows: TGTGCCAGCAGTTTATTTGAGCGGGAAGGGAACACCATATATTTT.

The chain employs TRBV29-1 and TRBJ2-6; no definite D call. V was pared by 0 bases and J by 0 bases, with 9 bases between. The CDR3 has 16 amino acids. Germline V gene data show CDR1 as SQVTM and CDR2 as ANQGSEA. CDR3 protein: CSVEDGVFSGANVLTF. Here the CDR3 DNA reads TGCAGCGTTGAAGATGGGGTGTTCTCTGGGGCCAACGTCCTGACTTTC. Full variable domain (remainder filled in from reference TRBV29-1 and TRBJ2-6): SAVISQKPSRDICQRGTSLTIQCQVDSQVTMMFWYRQQPGQSLTLIATANQGSEATYESGFVIDKFPISRPNLTFSTLTVSNMSPEDSSIYLCSVEDGVFSGANVLTFGAGSRLTVL.

The CDR3 DNA sequence: TGCGCCAGCAGCTTGGTGGGCTTCTCCTACAATGAGCAGTTCTTC. Protein product: CASSLVGFSYNEQFF. J is TRBJ2-1 and V is TRBV5-1, with no clear D. This CDR3 has 15 amino acids. The germline V gene has CDR1 SGHRS and CDR2 YFSETQ. Trimming took off 0 bases at V and 0 bases at J, with 7 bases between the two ends.

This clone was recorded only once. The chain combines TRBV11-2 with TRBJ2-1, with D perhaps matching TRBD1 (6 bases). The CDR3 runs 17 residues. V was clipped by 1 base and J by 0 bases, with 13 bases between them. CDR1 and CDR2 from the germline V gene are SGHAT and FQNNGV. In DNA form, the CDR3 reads TGTGCCAGCAGCTTAGCCCAGGGACACCCCTCCTACAATGAGCAGTTCTTC. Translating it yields CASSLAQGHPSYNEQFF.

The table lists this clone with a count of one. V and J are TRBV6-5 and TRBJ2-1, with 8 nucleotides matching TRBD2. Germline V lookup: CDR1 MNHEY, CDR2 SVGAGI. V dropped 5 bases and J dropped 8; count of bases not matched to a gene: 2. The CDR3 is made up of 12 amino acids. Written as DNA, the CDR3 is TGTGCCAGCAGTCAGACTAGCGATGAGCAGTTCTTC. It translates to CASSQTSDEQFF.

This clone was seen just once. The CDR3 is CASSEAPSGNTIYF. CDR3 bases: TGTGCCAGCAGTGAAGCGCCCTCTGGAAACACCATATATTTT. The gene calls are TRBV2 and TRBJ1-3; D ambiguous. This CDR3 is 14 amino acids long. Germline V gene lookup returns CDR1 SNHLY and CDR2 FYNNEI. V was pared by 0 bases and J by 0 bases, with 3 bases between.

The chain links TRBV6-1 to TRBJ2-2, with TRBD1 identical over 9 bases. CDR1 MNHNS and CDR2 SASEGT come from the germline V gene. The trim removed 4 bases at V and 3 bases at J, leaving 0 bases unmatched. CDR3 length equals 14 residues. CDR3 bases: TGTGCCAGCAGTGGACAGGGGGACACCGGGGAGCTGTTTTTT. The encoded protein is CASSGQGDTGELFF.

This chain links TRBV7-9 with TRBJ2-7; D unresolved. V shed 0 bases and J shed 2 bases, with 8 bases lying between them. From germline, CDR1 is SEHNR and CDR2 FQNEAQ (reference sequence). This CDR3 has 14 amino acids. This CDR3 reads CASSLAAEAYEQYF. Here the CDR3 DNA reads TGTGCCAGCAGCTTAGCGGCGGAAGCCTACGAGCAGTACTTC.

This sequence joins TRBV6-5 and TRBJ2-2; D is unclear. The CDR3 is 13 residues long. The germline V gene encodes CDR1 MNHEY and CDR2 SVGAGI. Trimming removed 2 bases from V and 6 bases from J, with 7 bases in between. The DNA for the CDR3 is TGTGCCAGCAGTTACATGGTAGCCGGGGAGCTGTTTTTT. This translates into CASSYMVAGELFF.